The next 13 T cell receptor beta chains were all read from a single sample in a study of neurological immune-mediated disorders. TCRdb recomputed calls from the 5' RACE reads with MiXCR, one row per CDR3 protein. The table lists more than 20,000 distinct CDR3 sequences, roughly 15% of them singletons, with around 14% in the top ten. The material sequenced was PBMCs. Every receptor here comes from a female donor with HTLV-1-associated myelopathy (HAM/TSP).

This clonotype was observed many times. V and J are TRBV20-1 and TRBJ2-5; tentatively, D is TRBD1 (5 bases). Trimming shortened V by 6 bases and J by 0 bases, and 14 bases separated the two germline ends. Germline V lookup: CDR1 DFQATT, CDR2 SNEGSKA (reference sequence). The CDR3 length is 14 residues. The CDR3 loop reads CSAARVRYQETQYF. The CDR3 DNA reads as TGCAGTGCGGCCAGGGTGAGGTACCAAGAGACCCAGTACTTC.

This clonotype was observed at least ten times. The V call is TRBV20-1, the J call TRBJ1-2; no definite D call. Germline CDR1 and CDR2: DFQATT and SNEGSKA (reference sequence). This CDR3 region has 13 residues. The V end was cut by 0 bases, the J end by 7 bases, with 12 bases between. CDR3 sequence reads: CSARDPIIGGYTF. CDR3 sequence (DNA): TGCAGTGCTAGAGATCCCATTATAGGTGGCTACACCTTC.

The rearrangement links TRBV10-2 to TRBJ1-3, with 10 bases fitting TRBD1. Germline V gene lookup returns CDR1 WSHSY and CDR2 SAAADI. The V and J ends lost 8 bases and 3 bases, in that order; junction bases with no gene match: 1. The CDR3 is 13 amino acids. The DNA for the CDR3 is TGCGCCAGCCGGGACAGGGGTGGAAACACCATATATTTT. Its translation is CASRDRGGNTIYF.

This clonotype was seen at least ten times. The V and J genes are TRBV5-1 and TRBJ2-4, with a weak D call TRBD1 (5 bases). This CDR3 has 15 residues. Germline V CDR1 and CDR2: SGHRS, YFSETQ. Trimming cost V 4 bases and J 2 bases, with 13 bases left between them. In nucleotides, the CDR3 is TGCGCCAGCAGCCCAACCGACAGCTCCAAAAACATTCAGTACTTC. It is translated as CASSPTDSSKNIQYF.

The CDR3 is CASSFLATGVNTEAFF. DNA for the CDR3: TGTGCCAGCAGTTTCCTCGCGACAGGGGTGAACACTGAAGCTTTCTTT. The gene calls are TRBV27 and TRBJ1-1; 8 bases agree with TRBD1. Trimming took 3 bases from V and 0 from J; bases not matched to a gene: 6. The germline V gene has CDR1 MNHEY and CDR2 SMNVEV (reference sequence). This CDR3 comprises 16 residues.

CDR3 nucleotide sequence: TGTGCCAGCAGCTGGTCAACAGGGAGGTTCGGTAATGTCTACACCTTC. Its translation is CASSWSTGRFGNVYTF. The rearrangement joins TRBV7-2 to TRBJ1-2, with D possibly matching TRBD1 (6 bases). The CDR3 consists of 16 residues. Deletions cut 4 bases from V and 10 bases from J, with 25 bases between. Germline V gene lookup returns CDR1 SGHTA and CDR2 FQGNSA.

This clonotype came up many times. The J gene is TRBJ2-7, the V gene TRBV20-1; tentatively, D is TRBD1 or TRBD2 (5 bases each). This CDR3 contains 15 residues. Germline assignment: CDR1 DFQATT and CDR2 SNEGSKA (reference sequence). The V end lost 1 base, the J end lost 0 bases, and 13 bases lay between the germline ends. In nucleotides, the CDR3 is TGCAGTGCTAGAGGGGCCGGGACCAGCTCCTACGAGCAGTACTTC. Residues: CSARGAGTSSYEQYF.

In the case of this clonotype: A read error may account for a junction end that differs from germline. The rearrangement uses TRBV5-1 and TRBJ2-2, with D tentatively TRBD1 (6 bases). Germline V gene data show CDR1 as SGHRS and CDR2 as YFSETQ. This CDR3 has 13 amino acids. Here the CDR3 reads CASCLGDTGELFF. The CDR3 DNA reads TGCGCCAGCTGCTTGGGGGACACAGGGGAGCTGTTTTTT.

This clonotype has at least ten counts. The CDR3 sequence is CSARGAGFYNEQFF. Here the CDR3 DNA reads TGCAGTGCTAGAGGAGCAGGATTCTACAATGAGCAGTTCTTC. This rearrangement joins TRBV20-1 to TRBJ2-1; D is unclear. The length of the CDR3 is 14 residues. With 1 base removed from V and 3 bases from J, the gap between germline ends came to 10 bases. Germline V gene sequence: CDR1 DFQATT, CDR2 SNEGSKA (reference sequence).

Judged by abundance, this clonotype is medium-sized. The CDR3 loop reads CASGRLADTDTQYF. The DNA of the CDR3 is TGTGCCAGCGGGCGACTAGCAGACACAGATACGCAGTATTTT. The chain is built from TRBV9 and TRBJ2-3, with 7 bases matching TRBD2. Trimming took 7 bases from V and 2 from J; bases not matched to a gene: 7. Germline CDR1 SGDLS, CDR2 YYNGEE. The CDR3 has 14 amino acids.

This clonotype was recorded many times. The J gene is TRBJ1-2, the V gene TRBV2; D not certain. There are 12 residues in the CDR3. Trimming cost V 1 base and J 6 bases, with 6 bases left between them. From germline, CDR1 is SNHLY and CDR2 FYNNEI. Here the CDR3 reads CASSEERHGYTF. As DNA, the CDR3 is TGTGCCAGCAGTGAAGAGCGACATGGCTACACCTTC.

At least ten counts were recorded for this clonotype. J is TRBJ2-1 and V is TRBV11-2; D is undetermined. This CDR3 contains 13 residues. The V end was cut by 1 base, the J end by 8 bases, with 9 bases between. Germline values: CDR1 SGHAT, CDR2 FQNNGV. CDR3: CASSLGRWDEQFF. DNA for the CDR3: TGTGCCAGCAGCTTAGGTCGGTGGGATGAGCAGTTCTTC.

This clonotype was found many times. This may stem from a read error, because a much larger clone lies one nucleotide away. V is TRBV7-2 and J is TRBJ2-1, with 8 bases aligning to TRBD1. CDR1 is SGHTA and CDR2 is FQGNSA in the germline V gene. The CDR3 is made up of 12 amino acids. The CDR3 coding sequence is TGTGTCAGCAGCCCCGGGACAGGTCATCAGTTCTTC. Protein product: CVSSPGTGHQFF.